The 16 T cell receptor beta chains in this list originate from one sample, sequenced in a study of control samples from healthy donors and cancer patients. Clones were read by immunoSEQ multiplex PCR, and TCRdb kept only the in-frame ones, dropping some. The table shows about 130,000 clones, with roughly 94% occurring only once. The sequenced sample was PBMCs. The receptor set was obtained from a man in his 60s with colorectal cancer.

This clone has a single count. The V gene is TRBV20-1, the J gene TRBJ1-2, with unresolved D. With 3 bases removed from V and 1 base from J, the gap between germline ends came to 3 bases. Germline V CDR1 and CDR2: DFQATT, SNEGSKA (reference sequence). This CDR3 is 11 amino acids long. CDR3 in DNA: TGCAGTGCTAGCGATAACTATGGCTACACCTTC. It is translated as CSASDNYGYTF.

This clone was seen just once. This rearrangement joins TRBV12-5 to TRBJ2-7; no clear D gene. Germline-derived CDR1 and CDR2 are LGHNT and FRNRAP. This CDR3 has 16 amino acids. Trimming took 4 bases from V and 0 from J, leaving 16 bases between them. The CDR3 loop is CASGSFRRLSSYEQYF. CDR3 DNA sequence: TGTGCTAGTGGTTCATTCCGGCGGTTAAGCTCCTACGAGCAGTACTTC.

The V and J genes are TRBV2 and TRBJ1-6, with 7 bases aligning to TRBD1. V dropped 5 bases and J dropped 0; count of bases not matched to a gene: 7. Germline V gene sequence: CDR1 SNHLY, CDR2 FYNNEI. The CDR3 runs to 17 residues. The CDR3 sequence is CASSIYRGRSYNSPLHF. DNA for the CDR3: TGTGCCAGCAGTATCTACAGGGGCCGCTCCTATAATTCACCCCTCCACTTT.

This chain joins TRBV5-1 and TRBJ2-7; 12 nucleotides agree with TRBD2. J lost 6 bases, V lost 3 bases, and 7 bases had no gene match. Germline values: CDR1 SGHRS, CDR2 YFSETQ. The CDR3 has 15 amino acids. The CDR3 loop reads CASSSLTSGGGEQYF. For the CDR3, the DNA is TGCGCCAGCAGCTCGCTGACTAGCGGGGGTGGCGAGCAGTACTTC.

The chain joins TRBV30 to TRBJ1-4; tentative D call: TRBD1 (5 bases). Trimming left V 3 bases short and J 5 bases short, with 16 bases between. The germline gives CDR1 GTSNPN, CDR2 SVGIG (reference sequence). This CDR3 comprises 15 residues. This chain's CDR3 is CAWRSVWGENEKLFF. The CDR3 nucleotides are TGTGCCTGGAGGTCCGTCTGGGGCGAAAATGAAAAACTGTTTTTT. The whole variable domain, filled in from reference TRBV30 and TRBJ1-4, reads SQTIHQWPATLVQPVGSPLSLECTVEGTSNPNLYWYRQAAGRGLQLLFYSVGIGQISSEVPQNLSASRPQDRQFILSSKKLLLSDSGFYLCAWRSVWGENEKLFFGSGTQLSVL.

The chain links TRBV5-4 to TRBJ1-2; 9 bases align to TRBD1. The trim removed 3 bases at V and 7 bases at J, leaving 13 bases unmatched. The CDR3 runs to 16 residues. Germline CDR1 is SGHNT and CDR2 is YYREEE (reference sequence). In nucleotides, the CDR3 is TGTGCCAGCAGCTCCACAGGGGGCGCTTGGTCTTCTGGCTACACCTTC. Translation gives CASSSTGGAWSSGYTF.

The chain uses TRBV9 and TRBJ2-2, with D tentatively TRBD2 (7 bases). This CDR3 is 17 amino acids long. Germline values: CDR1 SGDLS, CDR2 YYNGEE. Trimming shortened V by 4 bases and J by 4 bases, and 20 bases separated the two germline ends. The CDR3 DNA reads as TGTGCCAGCAGCCCACACGGGGGGCAGGCGGGCACCGGGGAGCTGTTTTTT. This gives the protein CASSPHGGQAGTGELFF.

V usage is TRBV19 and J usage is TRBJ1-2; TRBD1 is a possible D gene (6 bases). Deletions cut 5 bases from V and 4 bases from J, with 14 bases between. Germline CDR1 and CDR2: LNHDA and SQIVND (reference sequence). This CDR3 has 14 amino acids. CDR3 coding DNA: TGTGCCAGTAGTCCCCAGGGGCTTGGCTATGGCTACACCTTC. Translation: CASSPQGLGYGYTF.

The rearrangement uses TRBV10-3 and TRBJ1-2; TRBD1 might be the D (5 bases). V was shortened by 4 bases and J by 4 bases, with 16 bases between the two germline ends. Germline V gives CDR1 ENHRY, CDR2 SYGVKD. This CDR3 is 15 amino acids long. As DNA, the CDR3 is TGTGCCATCAGTGTAAACGGCGAAGGGGCCTATGGCTACACCTTC. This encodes CAISVNGEGAYGYTF.

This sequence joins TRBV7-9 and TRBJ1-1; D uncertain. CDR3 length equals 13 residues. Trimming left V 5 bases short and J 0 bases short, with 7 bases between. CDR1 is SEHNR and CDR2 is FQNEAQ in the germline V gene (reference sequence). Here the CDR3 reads CASSTALNTEAFF. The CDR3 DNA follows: TGTGCCAGCAGCACAGCCCTGAACACTGAAGCTTTCTTT. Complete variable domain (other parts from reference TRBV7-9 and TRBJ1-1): DTGVSQNPRHKITKRGQNVTFRCDPISEHNRLYWYRQTLGQGPEFLTYFQNEAQLEKSRLLSDRFSAERPKGSFSTLEIQRTEQGDSAMYLCASSTALNTEAFFGQGTRLTVV.

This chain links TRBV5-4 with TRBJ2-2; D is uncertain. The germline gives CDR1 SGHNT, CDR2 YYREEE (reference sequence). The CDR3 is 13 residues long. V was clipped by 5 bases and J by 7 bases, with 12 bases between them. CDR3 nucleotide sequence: TGTGCCAGCAGTACGAATAACGGCGGGGAGCTGTTTTTT. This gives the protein CASSTNNGGELFF.

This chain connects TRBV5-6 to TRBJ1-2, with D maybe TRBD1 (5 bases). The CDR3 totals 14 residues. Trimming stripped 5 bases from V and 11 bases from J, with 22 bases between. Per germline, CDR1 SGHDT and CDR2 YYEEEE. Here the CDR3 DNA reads TGTGCCAGCAGGCAAGATTCCGGGACGGTCGCTTACACCTTC. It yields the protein CASRQDSGTVAYTF. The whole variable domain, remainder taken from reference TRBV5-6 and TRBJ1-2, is DAGVTQSPTHLIKTRGQQVTLRCSPKSGHDTVSWYQQALGQGPQFIFQYYEEEERQRGNFPDRFSGHQFPNYSSELNVNALLLGDSALYLCASRQDSGTVAYTFGSGTRLTVV.

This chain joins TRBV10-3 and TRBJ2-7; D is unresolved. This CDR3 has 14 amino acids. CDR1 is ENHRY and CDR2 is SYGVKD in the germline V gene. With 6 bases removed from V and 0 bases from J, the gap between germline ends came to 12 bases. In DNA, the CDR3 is TGTGCCATCAGATCGACCGTGGACTCCTACGAGCAGTACTTC. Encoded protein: CAIRSTVDSYEQYF.

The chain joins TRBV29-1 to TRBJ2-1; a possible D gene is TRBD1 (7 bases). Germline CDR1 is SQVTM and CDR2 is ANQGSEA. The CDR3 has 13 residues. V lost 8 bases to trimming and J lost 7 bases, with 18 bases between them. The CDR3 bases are TGCAGCTCCACCAGGGGGGAATTTAATGAGCAGTTCTTC. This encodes CSSTRGEFNEQFF.

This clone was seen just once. CDR3 in amino acids: CASSLVEQETQYF. DNA for the CDR3: TGTGCCAGCAGCTTAGTTGAACAAGAGACCCAGTACTTC. V and J are TRBV5-4 and TRBJ2-5; unclear D gene. In germline, CDR1 is SGHNT, CDR2 YYREEE (reference sequence). The CDR3 is 13 amino acids. V shed 2 bases and J shed 2 bases, with 7 bases lying between them.

The CDR3 DNA reads as TGCGCCAGCAGCTTGGGGAACAATCAGCCCCAGCATTTT. Amino acid sequence: CASSLGNNQPQHF. This chain joins TRBV5-1 and TRBJ1-5; unclear D gene. V lost 0 bases, J lost 3 bases, and 4 bases lay in between. The CDR3 is made up of 13 amino acids. Germline values: CDR1 SGHRS, CDR2 YFSETQ.